A single sample gave rise to the 24 T cell receptor beta chains below, sequenced in a study of blood T cell repertoires in COVID-19. Here immunoSEQ multiplex PCR was the method, and the copy in TCRdb shows in-frame clones only, minus some. Found here are about 230,000 clones, roughly 90% of them singletons; the top ten hold roughly 4%. The sample taken for sequencing was PBMCs or T cells enriched from blood (not recorded which). These TCRs come from a woman aged 25 to 45 with acute COVID-19.

The rearrangement links TRBV5-1 to TRBJ1-2, with 9 nucleotides matching TRBD1. The CDR3 extends over 15 amino acids. V was pared by 0 bases and J by 7 bases, with 7 bases of the junction left unmatched. CDR1 is SGHRS and CDR2 is YFSETQ in the germline V gene. The DNA of the CDR3 is TGCGCCAGCAGCTTGGGGGACAGGGTCTGGCGTGGCTACACCTTC. Amino acids: CASSLGDRVWRGYTF.

This rearrangement joins TRBV7-8 to TRBJ2-7; 8 bases align to TRBD2. Germline CDR1 and CDR2: SGHVS and FQNEAQ. The CDR3 consists of 16 residues. Trimming cost V 5 bases and J 0 bases; bases outside gene matches: 9. CDR3 protein: CASSPQSGRSSYEQYF. In nucleotides, the CDR3 is TGTGCCAGCAGCCCCCAGAGCGGGAGAAGCTCCTACGAGCAGTACTTC.

The J gene is TRBJ1-3, the V gene TRBV10-3; perhaps TRBD1 as D (6 bases). Germline V gives CDR1 ENHRY, CDR2 SYGVKD. The CDR3 runs 15 residues. V was shortened by 6 bases and J by 0 bases, with 12 bases between the two germline ends. The CDR3 sequence: CAIRVTGISGNTIYF. The CDR3 DNA follows: TGTGCCATCAGAGTTACAGGGATCTCTGGAAACACCATATATTTT.

Regarding this clone: The sample contains more than one DNA sequence encoding this CDR3. This chain links TRBV6-1 with TRBJ1-2; D is uncertain. Looked up from germline, CDR1 is MNHNS and CDR2 is SASEGT. V lost 1 base and J lost 4, with 7 bases in between. This CDR3 comprises 13 residues. CDR3 sequence (DNA): TGTGCCAGCAGTGAAGGTCTGCGCTATGGCTACACCTTC. Amino acids: CASSEGLRYGYTF.

CDR3 nucleotide sequence: TGTGCCAGCAGCTTTTGGGCCCTTAGCAATCAGCCCCAGCATTTT. This gives the protein CASSFWALSNQPQHF. V usage is TRBV5-6 and J usage is TRBJ1-5; D remains unclear. Trimming took off 2 bases at V and 0 bases at J, with 9 bases between the two ends. Germline V gene lookup returns CDR1 SGHDT and CDR2 YYEEEE. There are 15 residues in the CDR3.

In this sample, this clone turned up once. The rearrangement joins TRBV18 to TRBJ2-7; 7 bases map to TRBD1. The junction had 11 bases not matched to a gene; V was cut back by 7 bases and J by 2 bases. Germline V gene sequence: CDR1 KGHSH, CDR2 LQKENI. The CDR3 is 15 amino acids. The CDR3 nucleotides are TGTGCCAGCTGGGATATCGGGACAGTGCCCTACGAGCAGTACTTC. Translating gives CASWDIGTVPYEQYF.

The count of this clone is one. V is TRBV6-2 or TRBV6-3 and J is TRBJ1-5; tentative D call: TRBD1 (6 bases). This CDR3 spans 13 amino acids. With 4 bases removed from V and 8 bases from J, the gap between germline ends came to 12 bases. Per germline, CDR1 MNHEY and CDR2 SVGEGT. The CDR3 loop is CASSSTGTEPQHF. The CDR3 DNA follows: TGTGCCAGCAGTTCTACAGGGACGGAGCCCCAGCATTTT.

In the case of this clone: One junction end does not reproduce the germline sequence, and a read error may be involved. The chain has TRBV3-1 (or the pseudogene TRBV3-2) and TRBJ2-5; TRBD2 matches 10 bases. CDR1 LGHDT and CDR2 YNNKEL come from the germline V gene (reference sequence). The CDR3 is 15 amino acids. CDR3 in DNA: TGTGCCAGCAGCGAAGAGAGCGGGGGGGCAGAGACCCAGTACTTC. Protein product: CASSEESGGAETQYF.

This chain links TRBV4-1 with TRBJ1-1; no clear D. Germline CDR1 and CDR2: MGHRA and YSYEKL. Trimming pared 0 bases from V and 1 base from J, leaving 6 bases between. The CDR3 extends over 14 amino acids. The CDR3 loop is CASSQELANTEAFF. The CDR3 DNA follows: TGCGCCAGCAGCCAAGAATTGGCGAACACTGAAGCTTTCTTT.

The chain carries TRBV7-2 and TRBJ2-2; 7 bases agree with TRBD1. Per germline, CDR1 SGHTA and CDR2 FQGNSA. J gave up 2 bases and V 7 bases, and 10 bases lay outside the gene matches. This CDR3 is built from 16 residues. CDR3 region: CASTPGQYYNTGELFF. The DNA for the CDR3 is TGTGCCAGCACCCCGGGACAGTATTACAACACCGGGGAGCTGTTTTTT.

This sequence joins TRBV11-2 and TRBJ2-3, with a tentative D call TRBD1 (5 bases). From germline, CDR1 is SGHAT and CDR2 FQNNGV. V lost 9 bases and J 1 base, leaving 20 bases between the germline ends. CDR3 length: 16 residues. The CDR3 region is CASSPVQGRRTDTQYF. CDR3 nucleotide sequence: TGTGCCAGTAGCCCAGTGCAGGGAAGGCGCACAGATACGCAGTATTTT.

This clone was seen only once. V gene TRBV19 combines with J gene TRBJ2-3, with TRBD1 matching 10 bases. This CDR3 spans 16 amino acids. The trim removed 8 bases at V and 5 bases at J, leaving 13 bases unmatched. Per the germline V gene, CDR1 is LNHDA and CDR2 is SQIVND (reference sequence). The CDR3 bases are TGTGCCAGTTCCGACAGCCGGACAGGGGGACAAGATACGCAGTATTTT. This encodes CASSDSRTGGQDTQYF.

This chain uses TRBV10-1 with TRBJ2-5, with TRBD2 matching 10 bases. This CDR3 has 15 amino acids. Trimming removed 2 bases from V and 2 bases from J; junction bases left unmatched: 2. Germline CDR1 is WNHNN and CDR2 is SYGVQD (reference sequence). In nucleotides, the CDR3 is TGCGCCAGCAGTGAGATTAGCGGGGGGCAAGAGACCCAGTACTTC. It translates to CASSEISGGQETQYF.

This chain uses TRBV5-1 with TRBJ2-3, with D tentatively TRBD2 (5 bases). The CDR3 is made up of 16 amino acids. CDR1 is SGHRS and CDR2 is YFSETQ in the germline V gene. Trimming removed 4 bases from V and 0 bases from J, with 15 bases in between. As DNA, the CDR3 is TGCGCCAGCAGCCATTCATGGGAGAGTAGCACAGATACGCAGTATTTT. Protein sequence: CASSHSWESSTDTQYF.

The J gene is TRBJ2-1, the V gene TRBV19; the match to TRBD2 covers 9 bases. The CDR3 has 14 amino acids. Unmatched junction bases numbered 1, after V lost 2 bases and J lost 5 bases. Germline V gene data show CDR1 as LNHDA and CDR2 as SQIVND (reference sequence). CDR3 amino acids: CASSILAGNNEQFF. The CDR3 DNA follows: TGTGCCAGTAGTATACTAGCGGGAAACAATGAGCAGTTCTTC.

The chain joins TRBV24-1 to TRBJ2-5; 11 positions match TRBD2. CDR3 length equals 16 residues. The J segment lost 4 bases and the V segment lost 4 bases, leaving 7 bases of the junction unmatched. CDR1 KGHDR and CDR2 SFDVKD come from the germline V gene. CDR3 loop: CATSDPGTSGGETQYF. The CDR3 bases are TGTGCCACCAGTGACCCCGGGACTAGCGGAGGAGAGACCCAGTACTTC.

The chain's CDR3 is CATQSGGSYNEQFF. The CDR3 region has the DNA TGTGCCACCCAAAGCGGGGGGTCCTACAATGAGCAGTTCTTC. The chain recombines TRBV28 with TRBJ2-1; TRBD2 matches at 9 bases. Germline trimming cut 10 bases from V and 1 base from J; bases unmatched to any gene: 5. The CDR3 covers 14 residues. The V gene's germline CDR1 is MDHEN and CDR2 SYDVKM.

The V gene is TRBV21-1, the J gene TRBJ2-7; the DNA was not used to check the table's D call, TRBD2. TRBV21-1 counts as a pseudogene. This CDR3 has 14 residues. The DNA of the CDR3 is TGTGCCAGTAGAATTGGGGGGGACACCTACGAGCAGTACTTC. Translation: CASRIGGDTYEQYF.

The genes are TRBV29-1 and TRBJ1-2; weak D call: TRBD1 (6 bases). V was shortened by 6 bases and J by 3 bases, with 11 bases between the two germline ends. Germline lookup yields CDR1 SQVTM and CDR2 ANQGSEA. This CDR3 comprises 12 residues. The CDR3 sequence is CSVSGGDYGYTF. The CDR3 nucleotides are TGCAGCGTGAGTGGGGGCGACTATGGCTACACCTTC.

The rearrangement joins TRBV9 to TRBJ2-7; D unresolved. CDR3 length: 11 amino acids. Trimming left V 2 bases short and J 7 bases short, with 7 bases between. CDR1 SGDLS and CDR2 YYNGEE come from the germline V gene. The CDR3 DNA sequence: TGTGCCAGCAGCGTTAGGAGAGAGCAGTACTTC. Its translation: CASSVRREQYF.

The chain couples TRBV19 to TRBJ1-2; weak D call: TRBD1 (5 bases). Trimming stripped 11 bases from V and 6 bases from J, with 19 bases between. The CDR3 contains 13 residues. Germline V gene data show CDR1 as LNHDA and CDR2 as SQIVND (reference sequence). The CDR3 loop is CAARGRGTDGYTF. CDR3 DNA sequence: TGTGCCGCCCGGGGGAGAGGGACCGATGGCTACACCTTC.

The chain recombines TRBV18 with TRBJ1-5; D is perhaps TRBD1 (5 bases). The V gene lost 2 bases and the J gene lost 4 bases, with 9 bases spanning the gap. The CDR3 has 14 residues. Germline V lookup: CDR1 KGHSH, CDR2 LQKENI. CDR3 sequence reads: CASSPGSGNQPQHF. CDR3 nucleotide sequence: TGTGCCAGCTCACCAGGCTCAGGGAATCAGCCCCAGCATTTT. Full variable domain (remainder filled in from reference TRBV18 and TRBJ1-5): NAGVMQNPRHLVRRRGQEARLRCSPMKGHSHVYWYRQLPEEGLKFMVYLQKENIIDESGMPKERFSAEFPKEGPSILRIQQVVRGDSAAYFCASSPGSGNQPQHFGDGTRLSIL.

This clone was seen only once. The chain uses TRBV24-1 and TRBJ2-3; TRBD2 matches 8 bases. The trim removed 2 bases at V and 2 bases at J, leaving 11 bases unmatched. CDR3 length: 18 residues. The germline CDR1 and CDR2 sequences are KGHDR and SFDVKD. The CDR3 is CATSDSPRAGGPTDTQYF. The CDR3 bases are TGTGCCACCAGTGATTCCCCCAGGGCGGGGGGCCCCACAGATACGCAGTATTTT.

This clone was detected only once. V is TRBV5-1 and J is TRBJ1-6; D is possibly TRBD1 (5 bases). The CDR3 length is 15 residues. Per the germline V gene, CDR1 is SGHRS and CDR2 is YFSETQ. The V end was cut by 0 bases, the J end by 10 bases, with 14 bases between. The CDR3 region has the DNA TGCGCCAGCAGCTTGGGGGTAGGGGTCGGCTCACCCCTCCACTTT. Its translation is CASSLGVGVGSPLHF.